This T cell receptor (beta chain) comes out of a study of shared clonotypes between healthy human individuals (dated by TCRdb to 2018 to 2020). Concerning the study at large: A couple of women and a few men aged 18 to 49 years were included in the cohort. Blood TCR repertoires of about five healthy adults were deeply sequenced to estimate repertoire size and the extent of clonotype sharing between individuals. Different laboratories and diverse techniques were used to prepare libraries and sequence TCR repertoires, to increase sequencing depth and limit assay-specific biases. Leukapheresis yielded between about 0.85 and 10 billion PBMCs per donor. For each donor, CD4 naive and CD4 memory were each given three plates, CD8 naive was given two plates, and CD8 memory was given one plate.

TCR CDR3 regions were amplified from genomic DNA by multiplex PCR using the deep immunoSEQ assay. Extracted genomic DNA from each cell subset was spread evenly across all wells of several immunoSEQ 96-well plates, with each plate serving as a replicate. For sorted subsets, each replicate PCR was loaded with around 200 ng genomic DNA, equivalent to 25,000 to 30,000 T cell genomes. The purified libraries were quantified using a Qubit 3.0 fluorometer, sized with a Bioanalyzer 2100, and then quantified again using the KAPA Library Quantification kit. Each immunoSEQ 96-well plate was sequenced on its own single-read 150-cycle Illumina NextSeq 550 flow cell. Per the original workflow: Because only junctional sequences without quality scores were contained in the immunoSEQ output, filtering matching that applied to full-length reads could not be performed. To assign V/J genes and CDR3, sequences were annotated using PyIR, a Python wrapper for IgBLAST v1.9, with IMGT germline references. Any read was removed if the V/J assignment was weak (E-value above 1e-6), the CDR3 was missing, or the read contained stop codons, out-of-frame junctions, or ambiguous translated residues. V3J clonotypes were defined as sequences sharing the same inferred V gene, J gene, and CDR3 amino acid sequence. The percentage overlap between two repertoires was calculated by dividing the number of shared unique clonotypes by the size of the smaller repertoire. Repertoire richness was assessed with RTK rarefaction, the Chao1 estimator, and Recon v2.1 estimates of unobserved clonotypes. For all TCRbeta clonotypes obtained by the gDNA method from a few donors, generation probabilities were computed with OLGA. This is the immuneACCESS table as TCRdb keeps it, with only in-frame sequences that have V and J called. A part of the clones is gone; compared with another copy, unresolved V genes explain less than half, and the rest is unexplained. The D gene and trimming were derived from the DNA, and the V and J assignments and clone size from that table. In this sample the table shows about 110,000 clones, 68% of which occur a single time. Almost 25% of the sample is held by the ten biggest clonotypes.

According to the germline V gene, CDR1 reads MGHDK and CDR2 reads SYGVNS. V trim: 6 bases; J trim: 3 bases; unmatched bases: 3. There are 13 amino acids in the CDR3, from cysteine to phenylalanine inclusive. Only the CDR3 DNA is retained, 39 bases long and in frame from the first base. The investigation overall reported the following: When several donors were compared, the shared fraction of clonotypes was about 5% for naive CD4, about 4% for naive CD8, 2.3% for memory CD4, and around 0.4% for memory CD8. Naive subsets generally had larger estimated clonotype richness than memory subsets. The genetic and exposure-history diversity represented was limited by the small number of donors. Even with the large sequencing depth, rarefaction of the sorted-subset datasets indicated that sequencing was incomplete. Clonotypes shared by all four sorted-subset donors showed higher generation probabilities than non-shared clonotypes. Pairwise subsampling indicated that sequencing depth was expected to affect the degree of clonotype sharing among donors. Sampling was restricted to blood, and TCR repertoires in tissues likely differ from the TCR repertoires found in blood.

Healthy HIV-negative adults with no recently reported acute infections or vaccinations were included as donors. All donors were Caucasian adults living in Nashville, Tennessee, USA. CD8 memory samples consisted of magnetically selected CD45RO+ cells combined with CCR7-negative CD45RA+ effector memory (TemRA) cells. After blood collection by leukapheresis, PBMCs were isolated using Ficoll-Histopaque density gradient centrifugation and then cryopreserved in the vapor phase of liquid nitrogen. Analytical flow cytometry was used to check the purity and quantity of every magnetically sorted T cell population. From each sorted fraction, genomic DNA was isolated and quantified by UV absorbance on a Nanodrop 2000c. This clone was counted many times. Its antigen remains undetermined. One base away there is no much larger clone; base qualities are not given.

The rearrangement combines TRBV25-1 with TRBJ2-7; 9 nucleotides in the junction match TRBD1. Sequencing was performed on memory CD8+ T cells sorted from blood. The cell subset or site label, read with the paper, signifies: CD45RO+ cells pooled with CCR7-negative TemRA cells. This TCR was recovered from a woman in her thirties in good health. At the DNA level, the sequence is TGTGCCAGCAGGCCGGGACAGGGCTACGAGCAGTACTTC. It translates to CASRPGQGYEQYF.